This section outlines one T cell receptor (beta chain) sequence together with its context. This record belongs to a study of CD4 T cells in relation to SARS-CoV-2 and coronaviruses. Germline V lookup: CDR1 LGHDT, CDR2 YNNKEL (reference sequence). Trimming shortened V by 2 bases and J by 8 bases, and 8 bases separated the two germline ends. This CDR3 contains 12 residues. Libraries were prepared by immunoSEQ multiplex PCR; TCRdb keeps only in-frame clonotypes and omits some of them. The sample has roughly 57,000 clones, 86% seen once. Before the COVID-19 pandemic, during about 2010-2018, CD4+ T cells were taken from unexposed donors.

The sequencing input was memory CD4+ T cells from PBMCs. This receptor was identified in a human donor in good health. This chain uses TRBV3-1 (or the pseudogene TRBV3-2) with TRBJ2-3, with D possibly being TRBD2 (6 bases). The CDR3 loop reads CASSQSEGTQYF. The CDR3 nucleotides are TGTGCCAGCAGCCAATCGGAGGGTACGCAGTATTTT.